The present T cell receptor (beta chain) was sequenced within a study of Ad26.COV2.S vaccination and SARS-CoV-2 variants. Overall study context: Of the COV1001 trial arms, the Ad26.COV2.S arm included the donor. Donor got 5x10^10 or 1x10^11 viral particles of Ad26.COV2.S.

This clone was recorded once. Its antigen is unidentified. Whole-study results and caveats: Spike-specific TCR breadth ran higher among vaccine recipients than placebo recipients.

Using immunoSEQ multiplex PCR, the repertoire was profiled, and TCRdb retains in-frame clones only, with some absent. The sample contains about 410,000 clones, 80% to 90% of which appear only once. Noted treatment: 15 to 20 received Ad26.COV2.S at low or high dose, single or two shots; 5 received placebo; per-sample allocation not given. Sampling happened 63 days after the first vaccine or placebo injection. The germline V gene has CDR1 SQVTM and CDR2 ANQGSEA. The CDR3 has 14 residues. Trimming removed 4 bases at V and 2 bases at J, with 14 bases between. The V call is TRBV29-1, the J call TRBJ1-1, with D maybe TRBD1 (6 bases). The sequence came from a person aged 18 to 59 who received the Ad26.COV2.S COVID-19 vaccine or a placebo. Sequenced here: peripheral blood, sampled in a trial of Ad26.COV2.S vaccine versus placebo. Here the CDR3 reads CSVGPGQKNTEAFF. DNA for the CDR3: TGCAGCGTTGGGCCAGGACAGAAAAACACTGAAGCTTTCTTT.